One and the same sample provided the 7 T cell receptor beta chains below, sequenced in a study of regulatory T cells in long-lasting Graves disease. Sample time point: newly diagnosed GD, antithyroid drugs for less than 3 months. From PBMCs, RNA was extracted and then used to make the TCR library. Construction of TCR beta libraries relied on iRepertoire HTBI primers and on Arm-PCR targeting CDR3 regions. Each CDR3 protein gets one entry after TCRdb re-called the multiplex PCR reads with MiXCR. The table includes under 800,000 distinct CDR3 sequences, roughly 16% detected once. The sample was also linked to a second study, of T cells in Graves' hyperthyroidism and ophthalmopathy.

Sequenced here: peripheral blood mononuclear cells (PBMCs), sampled at new diagnosis, from a patient treated with antithyroid drugs. These receptor sequences come from a woman aged 25-40 years with Graves disease.

This clonotype was counted many times. This chain connects TRBV5-1 to TRBJ2-7, with TRBD2 as a possible D gene (5 bases). CDR3 length: 14 amino acids. From germline, CDR1 is SGHRS and CDR2 YFSETQ. Trimming left V 4 bases short and J 6 bases short, with 17 bases between. CDR3 sequence (DNA): TGCGCCAGCAGCCCGGTTCGACCAGGAGGCGAGCAGTACTTC. Encoded protein: CASSPVRPGGEQYF.

This clonotype occurred many times. The chain carries TRBV28 and TRBJ2-1; 8 bases fit TRBD2. Germline V gene sequence: CDR1 MDHEN, CDR2 SYDVKM. The length of the CDR3 is 13 residues. Trimming removed 4 bases from V and 8 bases from J; junction bases left unmatched: 4. The CDR3 DNA reads as TGTGCCAGCAGTTGGGCCGGGGGGGATGAGCAGTTCTTC. It is translated as CASSWAGGDEQFF.

This sequence joins TRBV3-1 and TRBJ2-1; 7 nucleotides align to TRBD2. The J segment lost 2 bases and the V segment lost 4 bases, leaving 2 bases of the junction unmatched. This CDR3 contains 14 residues. Germline CDR1 is LGHDT and CDR2 is YNNKEL (reference sequence). As DNA, the CDR3 is TGTGCCAGCAGCCCTAGCGGACCCTACAATGAGCAGTTCTTC. It encodes CASSPSGPYNEQFF.

This clonotype was seen only a few times. V usage is TRBV10-3 and J usage is TRBJ2-5; weak D call: TRBD2 (6 bases). Trimming pared 2 bases from V and 5 bases from J, leaving 18 bases between. Looked up from germline, CDR1 is ENHRY and CDR2 is SYGVKD. CDR3 size: 16 residues. CDR3 amino acids: CAISEPGLRGWETQYF. CDR3 bases: TGTGCCATCAGTGAGCCGGGACTCCGGGGCTGGGAGACCCAGTACTTC.

This clonotype was seen a single time. This may be a read error: a much more frequent sequence differs by one nucleotide. This chain joins TRBV28 and TRBJ1-1, with D possibly TRBD1 on 5 matching bases. Germline CDR1 is MDHEN and CDR2 is SYDVKM. Deletions cut 2 bases from V and 1 base from J, with 8 bases between. This CDR3 spans 14 amino acids. The CDR3 DNA reads as TGTGCCAGCAGTTTAGGACACAGGAACACTGAAGCTTTCTTT. It specifies CASSLGHRNTEAFF.

This clonotype was counted only a few times. The gene calls are TRBV7-8 and TRBJ2-5; 12 nucleotides align to TRBD1. Trimming at V came to 4 bases and at J to 5 bases, leaving 8 bases not matched to a gene. The CDR3 is 16 residues long. Germline-derived CDR1 and CDR2 are SGHVS and FQNEAQ. Here the CDR3 reads CASSSSRDRGRETQYF. The CDR3 DNA reads TGTGCCAGCAGCTCATCCCGGGACAGGGGGCGGGAGACCCAGTACTTC.

This chain links TRBV7-9 with TRBJ1-2; 10 bases map to TRBD1. Germline V gene data show CDR1 as SEHNR and CDR2 as FQNEAQ (reference sequence). This CDR3 region has 16 residues. J lost 4 bases, V lost 4 bases, and 9 bases had no gene match. In DNA form, the CDR3 reads TGTGCCAGCAGCTCAAGACCGACAGGGGGCTTCTATGGCTACACCTTC. It translates to CASSSRPTGGFYGYTF.